This TCR beta chain was sequenced in a study of T-cell memory formation after mild COVID-19. TCRdb recomputed calls from the 5' RACE reads with MiXCR, one row per CDR3 protein. The table lists around 180,000 distinct CDR3 sequences, approximately 17% of them singletons. The CDR3 runs 14 residues. Germline CDR1 reads KGHSH; CDR2 reads LQKENI. Trimming cost V 4 bases and J 1 base, with 10 bases left between them. Study results and limitations: The appearance of some responding clones in pre-infection memory suggested that cross-reactive memory joined.

As regards this clonotype: Antigen: not known.

Sequenced input: PBMCs or a T cell subset sorted from them (not recorded which). This receptor was obtained from a man aged 18 to 30 who had mild COVID-19 (a few samples of this study predate the infection). Cell type and time point are not known. V usage is TRBV18 and J usage is TRBJ1-1, with D tentatively TRBD1 (5 bases). The CDR3 region has the DNA TGTGCCAGCTCACTCGGGGGGTGGAACACTGAAGCTTTCTTT. Its protein product is CASSLGGWNTEAFF.